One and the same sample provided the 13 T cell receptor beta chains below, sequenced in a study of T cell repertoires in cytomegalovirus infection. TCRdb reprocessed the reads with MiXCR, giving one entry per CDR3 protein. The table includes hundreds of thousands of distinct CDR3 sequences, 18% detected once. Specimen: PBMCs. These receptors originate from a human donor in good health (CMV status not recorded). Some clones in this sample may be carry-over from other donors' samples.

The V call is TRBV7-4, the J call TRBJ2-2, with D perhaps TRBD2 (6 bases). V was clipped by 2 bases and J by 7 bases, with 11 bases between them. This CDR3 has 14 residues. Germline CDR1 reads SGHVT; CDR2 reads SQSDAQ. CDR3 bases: TGTGCCAGCAGCTTACGGGGGTCCGACGGGGAGCTGTTTTTT. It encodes CASSLRGSDGELFF.

CDR3 nucleotide sequence: TGTGCCAGCAGTTCTATGGGGGAAAACACCGGGGAGCTGTTTTTT. Its translation: CASSSMGENTGELFF. This chain uses TRBV7-9 with TRBJ2-2; D might be TRBD1 or TRBD2, each matching 5 bases. The CDR3 length is 15 residues. Trimming shortened V by 6 bases and J by 2 bases, and 13 bases separated the two germline ends. Germline V CDR1 and CDR2: SEHNR, FQNEAQ (reference sequence). Full variable domain (outside the CDR3, taken from reference TRBV7-9 and TRBJ2-2): DTGVSQNPRHKITKRGQNVTFRCDPISEHNRLYWYRQTLGQGPEFLTYFQNEAQLEKSRLLSDRFSAERPKGSFSTLEIQRTEQGDSAMYLCASSSMGENTGELFFGEGSRLTVL.

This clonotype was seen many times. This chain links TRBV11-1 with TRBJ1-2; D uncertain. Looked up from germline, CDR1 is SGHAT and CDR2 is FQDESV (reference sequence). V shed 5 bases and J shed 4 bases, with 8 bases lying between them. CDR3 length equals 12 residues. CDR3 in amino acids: CASSRTGYGYTF. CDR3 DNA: TGTGCCAGCAGCAGAACGGGCTATGGCTACACCTTC.

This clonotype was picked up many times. In DNA form, the CDR3 reads TGTGCCAGCAGTCCCCGACCGAGCAATCAGCCCCAGCATTTT. Protein sequence: CASSPRPSNQPQHF. This sequence joins TRBV27 and TRBJ1-5, with D unresolved. Trimming stripped 5 bases from V and 1 base from J, with 9 bases between. Germline V gene sequence: CDR1 MNHEY, CDR2 SMNVEV (reference sequence). This CDR3 is built from 14 residues.

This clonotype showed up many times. The CDR3 DNA reads as TGTGCCAGCAGCCCCGGGACAGGGGAGAGTGGCTACACCTTC. It yields the protein CASSPGTGESGYTF. The rearrangement uses TRBV12-3 or TRBV12-4 and TRBJ1-2; 10 nucleotides align to TRBD1. V lost 6 bases, J lost 7 bases, and 8 bases stayed unmatched. The CDR3 contains 14 residues.

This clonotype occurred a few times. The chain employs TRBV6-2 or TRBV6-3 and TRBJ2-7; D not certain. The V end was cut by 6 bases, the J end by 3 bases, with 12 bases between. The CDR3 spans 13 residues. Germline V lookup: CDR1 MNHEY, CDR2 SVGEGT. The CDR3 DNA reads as TGTGCCAGCAGCCTCCGGACCTTCTACGAGCAGTACTTC. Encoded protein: CASSLRTFYEQYF.

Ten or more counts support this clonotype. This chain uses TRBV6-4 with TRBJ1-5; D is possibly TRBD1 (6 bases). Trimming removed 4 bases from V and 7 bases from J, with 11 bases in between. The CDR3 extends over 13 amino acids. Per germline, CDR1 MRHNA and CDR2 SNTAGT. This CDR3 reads CASSVQGGQPQHF. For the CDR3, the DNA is TGTGCCAGCAGTGTACAGGGAGGACAGCCCCAGCATTTT.

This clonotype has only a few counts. The CDR3 loop reads CASSEAGIAGNTDTQYF. CDR3 bases: TGTGCCAGCAGTGAGGCCGGTATAGCGGGGAACACAGATACGCAGTATTTT. This chain joins TRBV2 and TRBJ2-3, with 8 bases fitting TRBD2. Germline values: CDR1 SNHLY, CDR2 FYNNEI. Unmatched junction bases numbered 10, after V lost 3 bases and J lost 2 bases. The length of the CDR3 is 17 residues.

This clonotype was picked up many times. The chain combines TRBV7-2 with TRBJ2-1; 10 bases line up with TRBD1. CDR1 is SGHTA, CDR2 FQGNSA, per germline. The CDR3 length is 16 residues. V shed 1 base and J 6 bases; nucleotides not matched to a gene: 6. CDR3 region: CASSLGGTGAGNEQFF. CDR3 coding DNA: TGTGCCAGCAGCTTAGGTGGGACAGGGGCCGGCAATGAGCAGTTCTTC.

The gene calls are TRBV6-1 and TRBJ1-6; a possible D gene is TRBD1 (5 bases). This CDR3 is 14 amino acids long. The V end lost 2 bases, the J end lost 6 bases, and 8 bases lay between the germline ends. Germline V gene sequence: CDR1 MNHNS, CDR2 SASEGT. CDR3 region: CASSETRGNSPLHF. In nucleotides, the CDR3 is TGTGCCAGCAGTGAAACAAGGGGTAATTCACCCCTCCACTTT.

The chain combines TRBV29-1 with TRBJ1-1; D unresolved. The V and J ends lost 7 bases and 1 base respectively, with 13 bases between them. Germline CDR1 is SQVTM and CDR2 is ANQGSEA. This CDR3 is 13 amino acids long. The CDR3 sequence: CSGQDWSNTEAFF. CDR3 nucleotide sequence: TGCAGCGGTCAAGACTGGTCGAACACTGAAGCTTTCTTT.

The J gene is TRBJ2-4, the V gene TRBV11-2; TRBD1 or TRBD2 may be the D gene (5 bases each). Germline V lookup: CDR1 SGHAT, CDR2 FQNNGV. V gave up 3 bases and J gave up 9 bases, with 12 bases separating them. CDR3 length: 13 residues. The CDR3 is CASSFQGEGIQYF. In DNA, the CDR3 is TGTGCCAGCAGCTTTCAGGGCGAGGGCATTCAGTACTTC.

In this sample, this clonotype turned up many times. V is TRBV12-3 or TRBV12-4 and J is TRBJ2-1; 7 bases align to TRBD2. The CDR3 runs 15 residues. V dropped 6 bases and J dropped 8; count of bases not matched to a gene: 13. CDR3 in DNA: TGTGCCAGCAGCTCCGCGGGCGGGAGTAAATATGAGCAGTTCTTC. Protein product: CASSSAGGSKYEQFF.